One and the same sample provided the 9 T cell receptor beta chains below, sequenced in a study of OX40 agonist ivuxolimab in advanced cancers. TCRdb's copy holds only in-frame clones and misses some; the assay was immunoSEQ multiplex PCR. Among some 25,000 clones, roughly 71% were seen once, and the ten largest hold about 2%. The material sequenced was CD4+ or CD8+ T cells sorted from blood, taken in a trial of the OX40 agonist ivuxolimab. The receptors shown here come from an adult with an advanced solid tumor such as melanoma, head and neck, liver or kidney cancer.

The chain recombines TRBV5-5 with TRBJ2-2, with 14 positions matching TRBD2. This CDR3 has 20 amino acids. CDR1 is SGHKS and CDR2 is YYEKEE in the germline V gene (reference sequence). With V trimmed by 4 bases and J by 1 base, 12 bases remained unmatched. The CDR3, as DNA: TGTGCCAGCAGCCCCGCGGGGACTAGCGGGGGCGCCTTGAACACCGGGGAGCTGTTTTTT. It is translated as CASSPAGTSGGALNTGELFF.

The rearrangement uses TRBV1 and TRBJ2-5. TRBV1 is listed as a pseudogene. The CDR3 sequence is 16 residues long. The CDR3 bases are TGCACCAGCAGCCAAGATAGGGACCGAACACAAGAGACCCAGTACTTC. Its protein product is CTSSQDRDRTQETQYF.

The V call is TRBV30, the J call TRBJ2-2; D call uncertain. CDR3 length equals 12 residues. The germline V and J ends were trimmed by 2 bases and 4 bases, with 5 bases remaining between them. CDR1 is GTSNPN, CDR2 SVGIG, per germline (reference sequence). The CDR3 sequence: CAWSRVTGELFF. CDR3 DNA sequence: TGTGCCTGGAGTCGGGTCACCGGGGAGCTGTTTTTT.

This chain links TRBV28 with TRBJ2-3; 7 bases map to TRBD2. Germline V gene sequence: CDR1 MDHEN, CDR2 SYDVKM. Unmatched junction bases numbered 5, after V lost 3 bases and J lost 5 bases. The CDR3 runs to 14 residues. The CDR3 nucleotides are TGTGCCAGCAGTTTGCCAGCGGGAAGAGATACGCAGTATTTT. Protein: CASSLPAGRDTQYF.

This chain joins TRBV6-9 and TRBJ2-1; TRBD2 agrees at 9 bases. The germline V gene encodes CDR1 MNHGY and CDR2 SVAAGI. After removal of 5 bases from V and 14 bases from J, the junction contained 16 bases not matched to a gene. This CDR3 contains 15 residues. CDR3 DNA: TGTGCCAGCAGTCACTTAGCGGGAGCGGATCGAATGGAGTTCTTC. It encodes CASSHLAGADRMEFF.

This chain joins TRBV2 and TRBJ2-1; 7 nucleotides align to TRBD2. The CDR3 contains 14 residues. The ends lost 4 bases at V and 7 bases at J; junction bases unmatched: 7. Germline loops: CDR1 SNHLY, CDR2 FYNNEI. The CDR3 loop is CASSVEAGRNEQFF. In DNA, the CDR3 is TGTGCCAGCAGTGTCGAAGCGGGACGTAATGAGCAGTTCTTC.

The CDR3 spells CASRQAGPGNTDTQYF. DNA for the CDR3: TGTGCCAGCAGACAAGCAGGCCCTGGAAACACAGATACGCAGTATTTT. The chain combines TRBV11-2 with TRBJ2-3; no reliable D call. With 6 bases removed from V and 2 bases from J, the gap between germline ends came to 18 bases. This CDR3 contains 16 residues. Germline CDR1 reads SGHAT; CDR2 reads FQNNGV.

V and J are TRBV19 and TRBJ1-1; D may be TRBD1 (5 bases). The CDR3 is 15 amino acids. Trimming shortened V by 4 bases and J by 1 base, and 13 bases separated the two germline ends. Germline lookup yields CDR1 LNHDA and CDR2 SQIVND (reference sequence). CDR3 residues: CASSTPEGTNTEAFF. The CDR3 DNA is TGTGCCAGTAGTACCCCAGAGGGGACGAACACTGAAGCTTTCTTT.

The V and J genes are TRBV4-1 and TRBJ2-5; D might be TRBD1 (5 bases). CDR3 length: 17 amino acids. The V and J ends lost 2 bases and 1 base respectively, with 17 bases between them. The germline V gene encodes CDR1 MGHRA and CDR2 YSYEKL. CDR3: CASSQPWGKRTQETQYF. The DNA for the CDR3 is TGCGCCAGCAGCCAACCGTGGGGCAAGAGGACCCAAGAGACCCAGTACTTC.